The 21 T cell receptor beta chains reported below all come from one sample, sequenced in a study of blood T cell repertoires in COVID-19 (dated by TCRdb to about 2020). Preparation of the library involved the immunoSEQ multiplex PCR assay. TCRdb re-hosts the immuneACCESS table, in-frame sequences only. Its copies lack some clones; in the studies checked, an unresolved V gene accounts for under half of them, and the cause for the rest is not known. This sample has approximately 150,000 clones in its table, and over 75% of those were observed once. Jointly, the top ten make up around 1.2% of the sample. Sequencing was carried out using PBMCs or T cells enriched from blood (not recorded which). The origin of the receptors is a human donor with acute COVID-19. The donor label of this sample is uncertain.

For the CDR3, the DNA is TGTGCCAGCAGTTACGACAGGGGAGGAGTTGAAGCTTTCTTT. It yields the protein CASSYDRGGVEAFF. The chain carries TRBV6-2 or TRBV6-3 and TRBJ1-1; the match to TRBD1 covers 8 bases. CDR1 is MNHEY, CDR2 SVGEGT, per germline. The CDR3 extends over 14 amino acids. With V trimmed by 2 bases and J by 7 bases, 6 bases remained unmatched.

The gene calls are TRBV5-4 and TRBJ2-1; 7 nucleotides match TRBD1. CDR1 and CDR2 from the germline V gene are SGHNT and YYREEE (reference sequence). The length of the CDR3 is 15 residues. Trimming took 5 bases from V and 5 from J; bases not matched to a gene: 10. The CDR3 reads CASSLPGQSHNEQFF. CDR3 bases: TGTGCCAGCAGTCTCCCGGGACAGAGCCACAATGAGCAGTTCTTC.

This rearrangement joins TRBV6-5 to TRBJ2-7; tentative D call: TRBD1 (6 bases). The germline V and J ends were trimmed by 2 bases and 4 bases, with 9 bases remaining between them. The germline V gene encodes CDR1 MNHEY and CDR2 SVGAGI. This CDR3 comprises 13 residues. The chain's CDR3 is CASSYRQAYEQYF. In nucleotides, the CDR3 is TGTGCCAGCAGTTACCGACAGGCATACGAGCAGTACTTC.

This sequence joins TRBV19 and TRBJ1-3; perhaps TRBD1 as D (6 bases). This CDR3 region has 15 residues. Germline V gene data show CDR1 as LNHDA and CDR2 as SQIVND (reference sequence). The V gene lost 5 bases and the J gene lost 7 bases, with 18 bases spanning the gap. CDR3 DNA sequence: TGTGCCAGTAGTCCTCGACAGGTCCCCGCGAACACCATATATTTT. Translation: CASSPRQVPANTIYF.

The chain recombines TRBV3-1 (or the pseudogene TRBV3-2) with TRBJ1-2, with a possible D match to TRBD1 (5 bases). Looked up from germline, CDR1 is LGHDT and CDR2 is YNNKEL (reference sequence). There are 12 residues in the CDR3. V lost 0 bases and J lost 9, with 8 bases in between. This chain's CDR3 is CASSQDRGSYTF. The CDR3 DNA follows: TGTGCCAGCAGCCAAGACCGGGGGAGCTACACCTTC.

This chain links TRBV19 with TRBJ1-6, with 7 bases identical to TRBD1. Germline-derived CDR1 and CDR2 are LNHDA and SQIVND (reference sequence). With 5 bases clipped from V and 8 bases from J, the junction kept 12 bases outside the gene matches. There are 16 residues in the CDR3. The CDR3 sequence: CASSSHEGARDSPLHF. CDR3 nucleotides: TGTGCCAGTAGTTCTCATGAGGGGGCCAGGGATTCACCCCTCCACTTT.

V is TRBV7-9 and J is TRBJ1-2; tentatively, D is TRBD1 (5 bases). Per the germline V gene, CDR1 is SEHNR and CDR2 is FQNEAQ (reference sequence). CDR3 length: 12 residues. V was pared by 2 bases and J by 7 bases, with 8 bases between. The CDR3 protein is CASSLKGLGYTF. As DNA, the CDR3 is TGTGCCAGCAGCTTAAAGGGGCTTGGCTACACCTTC.

The chain recombines TRBV4-1 with TRBJ2-7; 7 bases fit TRBD2. Trimming at V came to 4 bases and at J to 3 bases, leaving 24 bases not matched to a gene. The germline V gene has CDR1 MGHRA and CDR2 YSYEKL. This CDR3 contains 20 residues. Here the CDR3 DNA reads TGCGCCAGCAGCCCCCGTGGGGGGGTCCCCTCAAAAGACGGGGACTACGAGCAGTACTTC. Translating it yields CASSPRGGVPSKDGDYEQYF.

About this clone: Other DNA variants within this sample encode the same CDR3. The chain couples TRBV3-1 (or the pseudogene TRBV3-2) to TRBJ1-1, with no clear D. The CDR3 spans 13 residues. The ends were cut back, 1 base at V and 3 bases at J, with 6 bases in the middle. Germline CDR1 and CDR2: LGHDT and YNNKEL (reference sequence). CDR3 amino acids: CASSQVGDTEAFF. The DNA of the CDR3 is TGTGCCAGCAGCCAAGTGGGAGACACTGAAGCTTTCTTT.

The CDR3 coding sequence is TGTGCCAGCAGGACTAGACAGGGGGCGATCTACGAGCAGTACTTC. Protein: CASRTRQGAIYEQYF. The J gene is TRBJ2-7, the V gene TRBV27; 10 bases line up with TRBD1. Per germline, CDR1 MNHEY and CDR2 SMNVEV (reference sequence). Unmatched junction bases numbered 8, after V lost 6 bases and J lost 3 bases. This CDR3 comprises 15 residues.

This clone was found once. V usage is TRBV24-1 and J usage is TRBJ2-7; D is undetermined. The germline V gene encodes CDR1 KGHDR and CDR2 SFDVKD. This CDR3 region has 13 residues. V was clipped by 9 bases and J by 3 bases, with 14 bases between them. CDR3 in amino acids: CATGSDGDYEQYF. The DNA for the CDR3 is TGTGCCACCGGATCTGACGGAGACTACGAGCAGTACTTC.

The chain uses TRBV5-4 and TRBJ1-1; 7 bases map to TRBD1. The V gene's germline CDR1 is SGHNT and CDR2 YYREEE (reference sequence). V lost 5 bases and J lost 2; bases outside the gene matches: 3. CDR3 size: 13 residues. CDR3 in DNA: TGTGCCAGCAGTACAGGGGAAAACACTGAAGCTTTCTTT. Its translation: CASSTGENTEAFF.

The chain employs TRBV27 and TRBJ1-5; weak D call: TRBD1 (5 bases). There are 14 residues in the CDR3. V shed 5 bases and J shed 0 bases, with 8 bases lying between them. Germline CDR1 and CDR2: MNHEY and SMNVEV (reference sequence). CDR3 residues: CASSAQDSNQPQHF. CDR3 bases: TGTGCCAGCAGTGCACAGGATAGCAATCAGCCCCAGCATTTT.

V and J are TRBV30 and TRBJ1-6; D gene ambiguous. The CDR3 consists of 13 residues. CDR1 GTSNPN and CDR2 SVGIG come from the germline V gene (reference sequence). CDR3 in amino acids: CVVTEGYNSPLHF. The DNA of the CDR3 is TGTGTCGTTACAGAGGGCTATAATTCACCCCTCCACTTT.

The V gene is TRBV5-4, the J gene TRBJ2-2; D possibly corresponds to TRBD2 (7 bases). The CDR3 totals 16 residues. V was pared by 6 bases and J by 5 bases, with 20 bases between. The germline V gene encodes CDR1 SGHNT and CDR2 YYREEE (reference sequence). The CDR3 loop is CASTRHGKGGTGELFF. CDR3 DNA sequence: TGTGCCAGCACCAGGCACGGGAAGGGGGGGACCGGGGAGCTGTTTTTT.

The rearrangement uses TRBV6-5 and TRBJ2-1; 7 positions agree with TRBD2. Germline assignment: CDR1 MNHEY and CDR2 SVGAGI. V lost 4 bases and J lost 7; bases outside the gene matches: 13. The CDR3 sequence is 16 residues long. This CDR3 reads CASSFSLGGRENEQFF. CDR3 nucleotides: TGTGCCAGCAGTTTCTCGCTCGGGGGGAGGGAGAATGAGCAGTTCTTC.

CDR3 region: CATSDFTGALRGSYNEQFF. In DNA form, the CDR3 reads TGTGCCACCAGTGATTTTACAGGGGCGCTCAGAGGGTCCTACAATGAGCAGTTCTTC. This chain connects TRBV24-1 to TRBJ2-1; 7 bases are a match to TRBD1. The ends lost 1 base at V and 1 base at J; junction bases unmatched: 12. The CDR3 is made up of 19 amino acids. The germline gives CDR1 KGHDR, CDR2 SFDVKD.

The chain carries TRBV7-9 and TRBJ1-1; no reliable D call. Germline CDR1 is SEHNR and CDR2 is FQNEAQ (reference sequence). The CDR3 extends over 17 amino acids. V lost 2 bases and J 1 base, leaving 17 bases between the germline ends. CDR3 nucleotides: TGTGCCAGCAGCTTAAGAGCCCGAGGATCGGGGAACACTGAAGCTTTCTTT. This codes for CASSLRARGSGNTEAFF.

This chain uses TRBV28 with TRBJ2-1; D may be TRBD2 (5 bases). V was trimmed by 2 bases and J by 5 bases, leaving 13 bases between them. Germline V gives CDR1 MDHEN, CDR2 SYDVKM. The CDR3 consists of 15 residues. CDR3 residues: CASSLRRAVNNEQFF. CDR3 DNA sequence: TGTGCCAGCAGTTTAAGGCGGGCAGTTAACAATGAGCAGTTCTTC.

The V call is TRBV30, the J call TRBJ1-2, with 7 positions matching TRBD1. Losses at the gene ends were 0 bases for V and 8 bases for J; bases not matched to a gene: 3. CDR3 length equals 12 residues. Germline V lookup: CDR1 GTSNPN, CDR2 SVGIG (reference sequence). The CDR3, as DNA: TGTGCCTGGAGTGTACTAGGGGGCGGCTACACCTTC. Amino acids: CAWSVLGGGYTF. Together with reference TRBV30 and TRBJ1-2, the CDR3 gives the full variable domain: SQTIHQWPATLVQPVGSPLSLECTVEGTSNPNLYWYRQAAGRGLQLLFYSVGIGQISSEVPQNLSASRPQDRQFILSSKKLLLSDSGFYLCAWSVLGGGYTFGSGTRLTVV.

The chain uses TRBV3-1 (or the pseudogene TRBV3-2) and TRBJ1-5; D is unresolved. Germline V lookup: CDR1 LGHDT, CDR2 YNNKEL (reference sequence). Trimming took 1 base from V and 1 from J, leaving 5 bases between them. The length of the CDR3 is 14 residues. The CDR3 region is CASSQARSNQPQHF. CDR3 nucleotide sequence: TGTGCCAGCAGCCAAGCCAGAAGCAATCAGCCCCAGCATTTT.